The 20 T cell receptor beta chains below all came from one sample that was sequenced in a study of monozygotic twins with inflammatory bowel disease. No DNA is given; TCRdb re-called the 5' RACE reads and lists each CDR3 protein once. The sample totals some 400,000 distinct CDR3 sequences; its top ten clones hold about 2.6%. Sequences were obtained from blood. These receptors were taken from a human donor with ulcerative colitis or Crohn's disease, or a healthy co-twin of an affected twin (not recorded which).

The V call is TRBV12-3 or TRBV12-4, the J call TRBJ2-5. The CDR3 is 12 residues long. The CDR3 protein is CASSYAGETQYF.

J is TRBJ2-7 and V is TRBV7-9; TCRdb returns TRBD1, unconfirmable since there is no DNA. Germline CDR1 reads SEHNR; CDR2 reads FQNEAQ (reference sequence). This CDR3 is 15 amino acids long. The CDR3 sequence: CASSLEGGPTYEQYF.

V is TRBV19 and J is TRBJ1-5; TCRdb selects TRBD1, and the lack of DNA leaves this call unchecked. Germline V CDR1 and CDR2: LNHDA, SQIVND (reference sequence). The CDR3 length is 13 residues. CDR3: CASSAPNNQPQHF. The full variable domain, its missing parts supplied by reference TRBV19 and TRBJ1-5, is DGGITQSPKYLFRKEGQNVTLSCEQNLNHDAMYWYRQDPGQGLRLIYYSQIVNDFQKGDIAEGYSVSREKKESFPLTVTSAQKNPTAFYLCASSAPNNQPQHFGDGTRLSIL.

The chain has TRBV30 and TRBJ2-3; TCRdb outputs TRBD2, but without DNA this stays unchecked. CDR1 and CDR2 (germline): GTSNPN, SVGIG (reference sequence). The CDR3 is 17 amino acids. Here the CDR3 reads CAWRGLAGDTSADTQYF.

The chain couples TRBV5-5 to TRBJ1-3; without DNA, the TCRdb call of TRBD1 cannot be checked. Germline V CDR1 and CDR2: SGHKS, YYEKEE (reference sequence). The CDR3 covers 13 residues. CDR3 protein: CASSYDRFGTIYF. The full variable domain, in which reference TRBV5-5 and TRBJ1-3 provide the parts outside the CDR3, is DAGVTQSPTHLIKTRGQQVTLRCSPISGHKSVSWYQQVLGQGPQFIFQYYEKEERGRGNFPDRFSARQFPNYSSELNVNALLLGDSALYLCASSYDRFGTIYFGEGSWLTVV.

This chain joins TRBV30 and TRBJ1-1. The CDR3 extends over 11 amino acids. The germline gives CDR1 GTSNPN, CDR2 SVGIG (reference sequence). CDR3 loop: CAYSLDTEAFF.

This chain links TRBV29-1 with TRBJ2-1; there is no DNA to check the TCRdb D call of TRBD2. Germline-derived CDR1 and CDR2 are SQVTM and ANQGSEA. The CDR3 runs 14 residues. The CDR3 spells CSVHTSGSPNEQFF.

The chain combines TRBV24-1 with TRBJ2-7. The CDR3 has 13 residues. Germline CDR1 KGHDR, CDR2 SFDVKD. CDR3 protein: CATSPQGFYEQYF.

The gene calls are TRBV5-1 and TRBJ2-1. Germline V gene lookup returns CDR1 SGHRS and CDR2 YFSETQ. The CDR3 totals 15 residues. The CDR3 is CASSFVAGAYNEQFF.

The chain couples TRBV30 to TRBJ2-2. The CDR3 spans 15 residues. Germline CDR1 and CDR2: GTSNPN and SVGIG (reference sequence). The CDR3 sequence is CAWGKTFANTGELFF.

This chain joins TRBV7-9 and TRBJ2-7; the D call from TCRdb, TRBD1, cannot be confirmed without DNA. The CDR3 contains 14 residues. From germline, CDR1 is SEHNR and CDR2 FQNEAQ (reference sequence). CDR3 loop: CASSRGTAPYEQYF.

This chain connects TRBV14 to TRBJ1-3; TCRdb picks TRBD1, but there is no DNA to check that call. Germline CDR1 is SGHDN and CDR2 is FVKESK. This CDR3 has 14 residues. Here the CDR3 reads CASSLGTGGNTIYF.

The chain recombines TRBV25-1 with TRBJ2-3; there is no DNA to check the TCRdb D call of TRBD2. The CDR3 has 16 amino acids. Germline V gene data show CDR1 as MGHDK and CDR2 as SYGVNS. CDR3 in amino acids: CASSELPSGGIMAQYF.

This chain uses TRBV5-1 with TRBJ2-3. CDR3 length: 15 amino acids. CDR1 is SGHRS, CDR2 YFSETQ, per germline. CDR3 residues: CASNFRPDSTDTQYF. The whole variable domain, remainder taken from reference TRBV5-1 and TRBJ2-3, is KAGVTQTPRYLIKTRGQQVTLSCSPISGHRSVSWYQQTPGQGLQFLFEYFSETQRNKGNFPGRFSGRQFSNSRSEMNVSTLELGDSALYLCASNFRPDSTDTQYFGPGTRLTVL.

The chain has TRBV7-3 and TRBJ2-1. Germline CDR1 and CDR2: SGHTA and FQGTGA. The CDR3 covers 13 residues. CDR3 sequence reads: CASSLMGSNEQFF.

This chain uses TRBV5-1 with TRBJ2-2; as DNA is missing, the TRBD1 call by TCRdb cannot be tested. This CDR3 has 16 amino acids. The germline CDR1 and CDR2 sequences are SGHRS and YFSETQ. CDR3 residues: CASSLSGTQNTGELFF. The whole variable domain, remainder taken from reference TRBV5-1 and TRBJ2-2, is KAGVTQTPRYLIKTRGQQVTLSCSPISGHRSVSWYQQTPGQGLQFLFEYFSETQRNKGNFPGRFSGRQFSNSRSEMNVSTLELGDSALYLCASSLSGTQNTGELFFGEGSRLTVL.

The V and J genes are TRBV18 and TRBJ2-7; TCRdb gives TRBD1 as the D gene, but with no DNA this cannot be confirmed. The germline V gene encodes CDR1 KGHSH and CDR2 LQKENI. The CDR3 totals 17 residues. CDR3 amino acids: CASSPRTGGGSSYEQYF.

The J gene is TRBJ2-7, the V gene TRBV5-1; there is no DNA to check the TCRdb D call of TRBD1. The germline gives CDR1 SGHRS, CDR2 YFSETQ. This CDR3 comprises 14 residues. This CDR3 is CASSLGTLSYEQYF.

The V and J genes are TRBV12-3 or TRBV12-4 and TRBJ1-5. This CDR3 comprises 16 residues. The CDR3 is CASSFGLFHSNQPQHF.

The rearrangement uses TRBV2 and TRBJ2-7; TCRdb's D gene call, TRBD2, goes unchecked for lack of DNA. The CDR3 consists of 14 residues. Germline-derived CDR1 and CDR2 are SNHLY and FYNNEI. CDR3 in amino acids: CASTRDSSSYEQYF.